These 16 T cell receptor beta chains were sequenced from one sample in a study of blood T cell repertoires in COVID-19. Sequencing was performed with immunoSEQ multiplex PCR; in TCRdb, only in-frame clones are kept and a portion is missing. The sample gives roughly 60,000 clones, roughly 80% of which show up once; approximately 6% is in the top ten. Sequenced material: peripheral blood. The receptors come from a human donor in a cohort sampled during active or convalescent COVID-19.

At least ten counts were recorded for this clone. The V call is TRBV7-2, the J call TRBJ2-7, with TRBD1 as a possible D gene (5 bases). V dropped 4 bases and J dropped 4 bases, with 11 bases sitting between them. The CDR3 has 13 amino acids. Per the germline V gene, CDR1 is SGHTA and CDR2 is FQGNSA. This CDR3 is CASSWGGGYEQYF. Here the CDR3 DNA reads TGTGCCAGCAGCTGGGGCGGCGGATACGAGCAGTACTTC.

This clone was observed a handful of times. The rearrangement uses TRBV7-2 and TRBJ1-3; the D gene is possibly TRBD1 (6 bases). V was cut by 1 base and J by 0 bases, with 19 bases left in between. The CDR3 has 19 residues. Germline V CDR1 and CDR2: SGHTA, FQGNSA. The CDR3 loop is CASSLERTVTSSSGNTIYF. The CDR3 coding sequence is TGTGCCAGCAGCTTAGAGCGGACAGTAACAAGTAGCTCTGGAAACACCATATATTTT.

The V call is TRBV10-3, the J call TRBJ2-5; 10 nucleotides align to TRBD2. The CDR3 runs 18 residues. The V segment lost 2 bases and the J segment 0 bases; nucleotides outside the gene matches: 9. CDR1 ENHRY and CDR2 SYGVKD come from the germline V gene. Written as DNA, the CDR3 is TGTGCCATCAGTGAGCCAGCGGGGGGGCCGTCGAACCAAGAGACCCAGTACTTC. This gives the protein CAISEPAGGPSNQETQYF.

This clone was seen only once. V usage is TRBV4-3 and J usage is TRBJ2-2, with 7 bases that match TRBD2. The CDR3 covers 17 residues. The V gene's germline CDR1 is LGHNA and CDR2 YSLEER. J gave up 0 bases and V 1 base, and 5 bases lay outside the gene matches. The CDR3 sequence: CASSQAFGGTNTGELFF. The CDR3 nucleotides are TGCGCCAGCAGCCAAGCGTTCGGGGGGACGAACACCGGGGAGCTGTTTTTT.

V is TRBV19 and J is TRBJ2-3; the match to TRBD2 covers 12 bases. Trimming cost V 2 bases and J 2 bases; bases outside gene matches: 2. The CDR3 is made up of 16 amino acids. CDR1 is LNHDA, CDR2 SQIVND, per germline (reference sequence). CDR3 in DNA: TGTGCCAGTAGTATACGACTAGCGGGGGACACAGATACGCAGTATTTT. Translation: CASSIRLAGDTDTQYF.

The chain recombines TRBV4-1 with TRBJ2-3, with D possibly being TRBD2 (5 bases). Trimming cost V 1 base and J 5 bases, with 22 bases left between them. The germline V gene has CDR1 MGHRA and CDR2 YSYEKL. The CDR3 covers 18 residues. CDR3 nucleotides: TGCGCCAGCAGCCAAGTGGCCCCTGGACTCCCCTCGGGAGATACGCAGTATTTT. The encoded protein is CASSQVAPGLPSGDTQYF.

V is TRBV5-6 and J is TRBJ1-2; D uncertain. CDR1 and CDR2 (germline): SGHDT, YYEEEE. This CDR3 has 14 amino acids. Trimming cost V 1 base and J 8 bases, with 15 bases left between them. CDR3 sequence: CASSLFWGAAGYTF. The CDR3 DNA follows: TGTGCCAGCAGCTTGTTTTGGGGAGCCGCGGGCTACACCTTC. The entire variable domain, with the rest obtained from reference TRBV5-6 and TRBJ1-2, is as follows: DAGVTQSPTHLIKTRGQQVTLRCSPKSGHDTVSWYQQALGQGPQFIFQYYEEEERQRGNFPDRFSGHQFPNYSSELNVNALLLGDSALYLCASSLFWGAAGYTFGSGTRLTVV.

This chain joins TRBV11-2 and TRBJ2-3, with 9 bases identical to TRBD2. The V gene end was trimmed by 0 bases and the J gene end by 1 base; junction bases not matched to a gene: 11. The CDR3 covers 19 residues. The V gene's germline CDR1 is SGHAT and CDR2 FQNNGV. CDR3 bases: TGTGCCAGCAGCTTAGATTCGGTAGCGGGGGCGCGGGGCACAGATACGCAGTATTTT. Its protein is CASSLDSVAGARGTDTQYF.

As regards this clone: The identical CDR3 is also encoded by other nucleotide sequences in the sample. The CDR3 loop reads CASSLSGYGYTF. CDR3 DNA: TGTGCCAGCAGCCTCTCGGGCTATGGCTACACCTTC. V and J are TRBV9 and TRBJ1-2, with unresolved D. The germline CDR1 and CDR2 sequences are SGDLS and YYNGEE. The CDR3 length is 12 residues. The ends were cut back, 4 bases at V and 4 bases at J, with 8 bases in the middle.

This clone was recorded a few times. CDR3 nucleotide sequence: TGTGCCAGTAAAGACTCCACAGGGAAAGGCTACGAGCAGTACTTC. This translates into CASKDSTGKGYEQYF. The gene calls are TRBV19 and TRBJ2-7; perhaps TRBD1 as D (6 bases). This CDR3 has 15 residues. CDR1 LNHDA and CDR2 SQIVND come from the germline V gene (reference sequence). V dropped 7 bases and J dropped 3 bases, with 19 bases sitting between them.

The gene calls are TRBV29-1 and TRBJ2-7; D is ambiguous. V dropped 4 bases and J dropped 1 base, with 11 bases sitting between them. Germline V gives CDR1 SQVTM, CDR2 ANQGSEA. The CDR3 sequence is 13 residues long. CDR3 amino acids: CSVVINISYEQYF. CDR3 nucleotide sequence: TGCAGCGTTGTTATTAACATATCCTACGAGCAGTACTTC.

The chain carries TRBV20-1 and TRBJ2-3; possibly TRBD1 for D (6 bases). The germline gives CDR1 DFQATT, CDR2 SNEGSKA (reference sequence). The CDR3 runs to 15 residues. The ends were cut back, 3 bases at V and 2 bases at J, with 15 bases in the middle. For the CDR3, the DNA is TGCAGTGCTAGTGGGGGCAGGGGAAACACAGATACGCAGTATTTT. Protein product: CSASGGRGNTDTQYF.

The chain links TRBV18 to TRBJ1-1, with unresolved D. In germline, CDR1 is KGHSH, CDR2 LQKENI. V lost 2 bases to trimming and J lost 5 bases, with 9 bases between them. This CDR3 has 13 amino acids. CDR3 residues: CASSPGRETEAFF. CDR3 in DNA: TGTGCCAGCTCACCAGGCCGGGAAACTGAAGCTTTCTTT.

The chain links TRBV29-1 to TRBJ1-2; the D is unclear. The V and J ends lost 0 bases and 9 bases respectively, with 11 bases between them. CDR3 length: 12 residues. The germline V gene has CDR1 SQVTM and CDR2 ANQGSEA. CDR3 DNA sequence: TGCAGCGTTGAAGACGGCGGGAACCGCTACACCTTC. The encoded protein is CSVEDGGNRYTF.

The rearrangement links TRBV4-3 to TRBJ1-2; the D gene is possibly TRBD1 (6 bases). V was shortened by 0 bases and J by 4 bases, with 9 bases between the two germline ends. This CDR3 spans 14 amino acids. CDR1 is LGHNA, CDR2 YSLEER, per germline. CDR3 region: CASSQDRTAYGYTF. DNA for the CDR3: TGCGCCAGCAGCCAAGATAGGACAGCCTATGGCTACACCTTC.

This sequence joins TRBV24-1 and TRBJ1-5; D is undetermined. V lost 3 bases and J 1 base, leaving 6 bases between the germline ends. Germline loops: CDR1 KGHDR, CDR2 SFDVKD. The CDR3 spans 14 residues. Here the CDR3 reads CATSDLTSNQPQHF. CDR3 coding DNA: TGTGCCACCAGTGATCTGACAAGCAATCAGCCCCAGCATTTT.